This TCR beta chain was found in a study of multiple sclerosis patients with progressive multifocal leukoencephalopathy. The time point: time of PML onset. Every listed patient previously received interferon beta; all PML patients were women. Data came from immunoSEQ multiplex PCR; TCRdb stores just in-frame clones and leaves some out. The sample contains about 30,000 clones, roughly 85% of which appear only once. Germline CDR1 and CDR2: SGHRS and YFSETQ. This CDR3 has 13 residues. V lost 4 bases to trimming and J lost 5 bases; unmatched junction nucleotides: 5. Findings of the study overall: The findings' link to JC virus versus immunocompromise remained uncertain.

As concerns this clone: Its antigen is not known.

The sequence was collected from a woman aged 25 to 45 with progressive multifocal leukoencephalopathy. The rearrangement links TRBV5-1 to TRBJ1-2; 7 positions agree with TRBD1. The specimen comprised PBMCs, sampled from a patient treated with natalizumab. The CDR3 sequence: CASSRAGGYGYTF. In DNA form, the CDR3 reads TGCGCCAGCAGCCGCGCAGGGGGGTATGGCTACACCTTC.